This TCR beta chain was retrieved from a study of T cell responses to AZD1222 COVID-19 vaccine. Across the study: Pooled samples include second doses given at about 4 or 12 weeks.

Findings of the study overall: Clonal diversity may have been underestimated in mostly white British donors. There were repertoire samples only from the period after the peak T cell response.

Germline V gene sequence: CDR1 MNHNS, CDR2 SASEGT. The CDR3 has 15 residues. V dropped 3 bases and J dropped 3 bases, with 14 bases sitting between them. Of note for this clone: What it binds is unknown.

Assay: immunoSEQ multiplex PCR; the TCRdb copy retains only in-frame clones and omits some. The sample records 150,000 to 200,000 clones, approximately 94% being singletons. The material was peripheral blood, obtained on day 0 of AZD1222 vaccination. This TCR was sampled from an adult in good health. The chain has TRBV6-1 and TRBJ1-2; weak D call: TRBD1 (5 bases). CDR3 coding DNA: TGTGCCAGCAGTGATGAAATATGGGGGGACTATGGCTACACCTTC. Translating it yields CASSDEIWGDYGYTF.